This TCR beta chain was captured in a study of shared clonotypes between healthy human individuals. Findings and limits, study-wide: Generation probabilities of non-shared clonotypes were lower (relative to those shared by all four donors). Read depth was anticipated to influence clonotype sharing among donors.

CD4+ cells were split into CD45RA+ naive and CD45RA-negative memory subsets. Every subset's genomic DNA went evenly onto several immunoSEQ plates. Produced via immunoSEQ multiplex PCR; TCRdb's table is partial and in-frame only. The table records under 1,100,000 clones, around three quarters of them present only once. This clone has only one observation. What it binds is not known. The origin of this receptor is a young man in good health. Some clones in this sample may be carry-over from other donors' samples. The sample was memory CD4+ T cells from PBMCs. This sample's subset: CD45RA-negative fraction.

This chain's CDR3 is CASRGTAGTEAFF. CDR3 sequence (DNA): TGTGCCAGCAGGGGAACAGCGGGCACTGAAGCTTTCTTT. This rearrangement joins TRBV11-3 to TRBJ1-1; D unresolved. This CDR3 is 13 amino acids long. V shed 6 bases and J shed 4 bases, with 12 bases lying between them. Per germline, CDR1 SGHNT and CDR2 YENEEA.